The 14 T cell receptor beta chains listed next were all sequenced from one sample in a study of blood T cell repertoires in COVID-19. Repertoires were generated with immunoSEQ multiplex PCR, while TCRdb's copy carries only in-frame clones and drops some. The table shows 100,000 to 150,000 clones, with 90% occurring only once. The sequenced sample was peripheral blood. The receptors were gathered from a man in his forties or fifties with active COVID-19.

This chain joins TRBV10-1 and TRBJ2-5; a possible D gene is TRBD1 (6 bases). This CDR3 has 15 amino acids. V was shortened by 2 bases and J by 2 bases, with 12 bases between the two germline ends. The germline V gene encodes CDR1 WNHNN and CDR2 SYGVQD (reference sequence). CDR3 in amino acids: CASSESQGNQETQYF. As DNA, the CDR3 is TGCGCCAGCAGTGAGAGTCAGGGGAATCAAGAGACCCAGTACTTC.

V usage is TRBV6-6 and J usage is TRBJ2-2; D is unresolved. CDR1 MNHNY and CDR2 SVGAGI come from the germline V gene (reference sequence). The CDR3 has 14 residues. V was shortened by 4 bases and J by 6 bases, with 12 bases between the two germline ends. The CDR3 here is CASSWMQRAGELFF. CDR3 nucleotide sequence: TGTGCCAGCAGTTGGATGCAACGGGCCGGGGAGCTGTTTTTT.

V usage is TRBV3-1 (or the pseudogene TRBV3-2) and J usage is TRBJ1-6, with D unresolved. The CDR3 consists of 17 residues. Germline assignment: CDR1 LGHDT and CDR2 YNNKEL (reference sequence). V was trimmed by 6 bases and J by 7 bases, leaving 22 bases between them. Written as DNA, the CDR3 is TGTGCCAGCAGGCCCACGGGATCTCCGGGAGGGAATTCACCCCTCCACTTT. Translated: CASRPTGSPGGNSPLHF.

The chain is built from TRBV5-1 and TRBJ1-2; 9 bases align to TRBD1. Germline CDR1 SGHRS, CDR2 YFSETQ. This CDR3 comprises 14 residues. Trimming removed 0 bases from V and 5 bases from J; junction bases left unmatched: 2. DNA of the CDR3: TGCGCCAGCAGCTTGGGAGACAGGGGGTATGGCTACACCTTC. This gives the protein CASSLGDRGYGYTF.

The chain employs TRBV24-1 and TRBJ2-7; a possible D gene is TRBD2 (6 bases). V gave up 4 bases and J gave up 3 bases, with 15 bases separating them. This CDR3 is built from 15 residues. Germline values: CDR1 KGHDR, CDR2 SFDVKD. DNA for the CDR3: TGTGCCACCAGTGACCCCCTGCGGGGTATCTACGAGCAGTACGTC. It specifies CATSDPLRGIYEQYV.

CDR3 sequence reads: CASSPPVGGELFF. DNA of the CDR3: TGTGCCAGCAGCCCGCCCGTCGGCGGGGAGCTGTTTTTT. The chain links TRBV11-2 to TRBJ2-2, with D uncertain. Trimming removed 5 bases from V and 7 bases from J, with 11 bases in between. The CDR3 runs 13 residues. Germline CDR1 and CDR2: SGHAT and FQNNGV.

This chain uses TRBV7-9 with TRBJ1-1, with D possibly TRBD1 on 6 matching bases. With 5 bases removed from V and 1 base from J, the gap between germline ends came to 14 bases. CDR3 length equals 15 residues. Germline CDR1 SEHNR, CDR2 FQNEAQ (reference sequence). The CDR3, as DNA: TGTGCCAGCAGCGCCGGACAGTTTGGGAACACTGAAGCTTTCTTT. This gives the protein CASSAGQFGNTEAFF.

The chain has TRBV24-1 and TRBJ1-1, with D hard to call. The ends were cut back, 3 bases at V and 4 bases at J, with 8 bases in the middle. Looked up from germline, CDR1 is KGHDR and CDR2 is SFDVKD. This CDR3 is built from 13 residues. As DNA, the CDR3 is TGTGCCACCAGTGATACGGGTCGCACTGAAGCTTTCTTT. Its translation is CATSDTGRTEAFF.

The chain has TRBV5-4 and TRBJ2-2; D perhaps matches TRBD2 (5 bases). V was trimmed by 4 bases and J by 3 bases, leaving 13 bases between them. This CDR3 is built from 15 residues. Germline loops: CDR1 SGHNT, CDR2 YYREEE (reference sequence). DNA for the CDR3: TGTGCCAGCAGCCCCCGGGGTGGGGACACCGGGGAGCTGTTTTTT. Translation: CASSPRGGDTGELFF.

The chain couples TRBV4-1 to TRBJ2-7, with D possibly being TRBD1 (5 bases). This CDR3 has 18 amino acids. The germline V gene encodes CDR1 MGHRA and CDR2 YSYEKL. V was trimmed by 1 base and J by 2 bases, leaving 21 bases between them. This CDR3 is CASSQVLFPRQRAYEQYF. DNA of the CDR3: TGCGCCAGCAGCCAAGTCCTATTCCCGAGACAGCGAGCCTACGAGCAGTACTTC.

The gene calls are TRBV2 and TRBJ2-2, with 7 bases fitting TRBD1. Looked up from germline, CDR1 is SNHLY and CDR2 is FYNNEI. This CDR3 has 15 amino acids. The V and J ends lost 3 bases and 5 bases, in that order; junction bases with no gene match: 6. In DNA form, the CDR3 reads TGTGCCAGCAGTGAGATAAGGGGGCGGACCGGGGAGCTGTTTTTT. Encoded protein: CASSEIRGRTGELFF.

Here the CDR3 reads CASSRLAGETQYF. The CDR3 DNA reads TGTGCCAGCAGCCGACTAGCAGGAGAGACCCAGTACTTC. This sequence joins TRBV3-1 (or the pseudogene TRBV3-2) and TRBJ2-5; 7 nucleotides match TRBD2. The junction had 3 bases not matched to a gene; V was cut back by 4 bases and J by 4 bases. CDR3 length: 13 residues. CDR1 and CDR2 (germline): LGHDT, YNNKEL (reference sequence).

The chain joins TRBV19 to TRBJ2-4, with 8 bases matching TRBD1. The CDR3 totals 14 residues. V trimming: 9 bases; J trimming: 8 bases; junction bases outside the gene matches: 12. The germline V gene has CDR1 LNHDA and CDR2 SQIVND (reference sequence). The CDR3 protein is CASWAGGAVDIQYF. The CDR3 nucleotides read TGTGCCAGCTGGGCAGGGGGCGCCGTAGACATTCAGTACTTC.

The chain is built from TRBV18 and TRBJ2-7; 7 bases fit TRBD2. Per germline, CDR1 KGHSH and CDR2 LQKENI. The CDR3 length is 15 residues. V lost 5 bases, J lost 2 bases, and 9 bases stayed unmatched. CDR3 in amino acids: CASSTGDGTTYEQYF. The CDR3 DNA reads as TGTGCCAGCTCAACGGGAGACGGGACTACCTACGAGCAGTACTTC.